The sequence of this T cell receptor (beta chain) was determined in a study of identical twins. Notes on the study in general: For out-of-frame alpha sequences shared by twins, low generation probability was in excess.

The CDR3 consists of 15 residues. The ends lost 5 bases at V and 6 bases at J; junction bases unmatched: 8. Details on this clonotype: The antigen is unknown.

One entry per CDR3 protein results from TCRdb running MiXCR on the 5' RACE reads. Seen here are about 720,000 distinct CDR3 sequences, around 8.6% observed once, and the top ten hold 0.75% to 1%. These same data were also listed under a study on yellow fever vaccine responses in identical twins.

The V call is TRBV12-3 or TRBV12-4, the J call TRBJ1-4; 8 bases align to TRBD1. This clonotype was obtained from a young woman in good health. The sample taken for sequencing was PBMCs. CDR3 sequence: CASSNPQDRDEKLFF. The CDR3 DNA sequence: TGTGCCAGCAGTAACCCTCAGGACAGGGATGAAAAACTGTTTTTT.